Listed here are 4 T cell receptor beta chains from one sample, sequenced in a study of blood T cell repertoires in COVID-19. Sequencing was performed with immunoSEQ multiplex PCR; in TCRdb, only in-frame clones are kept and a portion is missing. Of over 300,000 clones in the sample, 80% to 90% were seen once. Sequencing was performed on PBMCs or T cells enriched from blood (not recorded which). The origin of the receptors is a man aged 30 to 45 who had recovered from COVID-19.

V is TRBV30 and J is TRBJ2-2, with 7 bases that match TRBD1. CDR1 is GTSNPN, CDR2 SVGIG, per germline (reference sequence). The CDR3 has 14 residues. Unmatched junction bases numbered 10, after V lost 6 bases and J lost 6 bases. CDR3 region: CACDMTGWAGELFF. CDR3 bases: TGTGCCTGTGATATGACAGGGTGGGCCGGGGAGCTGTTTTTT.

This clone was detected only once. The chain carries TRBV9 and TRBJ2-1; weak D call: TRBD2 (7 bases). The CDR3 loop spans 17 amino acids. CDR1 is SGDLS, CDR2 YYNGEE, per germline. Trimming pared 0 bases from V and 8 bases from J, leaving 21 bases between. CDR3 in amino acids: CASSVGAGGHEGDEQFF. The CDR3 coding sequence is TGTGCCAGCAGCGTAGGAGCCGGGGGGCACGAGGGGGATGAGCAGTTCTTC.

The rearrangement uses TRBV11-2 and TRBJ1-1; TRBD1 aligns across 7 bases. The CDR3 totals 13 residues. In germline, CDR1 is SGHAT, CDR2 FQNNGV. V dropped 2 bases and J dropped 7; count of bases not matched to a gene: 4. DNA of the CDR3: TGTGCCAGCAGCTTAAACAGGGGAGATGAAGCTTTCTTT. This sequence encodes CASSLNRGDEAFF.

The chain combines TRBV7-6 with TRBJ1-6; D gene unclear. The CDR3 has 16 amino acids. V gave up 5 bases and J gave up 0 bases, with 11 bases separating them. The germline CDR1 and CDR2 sequences are SGHVS and FNYEAQ. CDR3 sequence reads: CASSPRGSSYNSPLHF. In nucleotides, the CDR3 is TGTGCCAGCAGCCCTCGGGGAAGCTCCTATAATTCACCCCTCCACTTT.